The 26 T cell receptor beta chains below all came from one sample that was sequenced in a study of blood T cell repertoires in COVID-19 (dated by TCRdb to 2020 to 2021). Library generation was performed with the immunoSEQ multiplex PCR assay. Entries here come from immuneACCESS through TCRdb and include only in-frame sequences with V and J called. Some clones fail to appear in such tables; in the studies checked, an unresolved V gene covers under half of the shortfall, and the cause of the remainder is unknown. Here the sample has around 150,000 clones; approximately 85% occur a single time. About 11% of the sample is in the top ten clones. The sequenced material came from peripheral blood. Source of these receptors: a man aged 60-69 years with active or convalescent COVID-19.

CDR3 sequence: CSVAYSRGLFGNTIYF. CDR3 coding DNA: TGCAGCGTTGCTTATTCCAGGGGACTATTTGGAAACACCATATATTTT. This chain links TRBV29-1 with TRBJ1-3, with D perhaps matching TRBD1 (6 bases). Per germline, CDR1 SQVTM and CDR2 ANQGSEA. V was pared by 4 bases and J by 3 bases, with 19 bases between. There are 16 residues in the CDR3.

This chain joins TRBV4-1 and TRBJ1-1; D might be TRBD1 (6 bases). Germline CDR1 MGHRA, CDR2 YSYEKL. Trimming stripped 1 base from V and 1 base from J, with 16 bases between. This CDR3 is built from 17 residues. The CDR3 loop reads CASSQVGLDSENTEAFF. In DNA, the CDR3 is TGCGCCAGCAGCCAAGTCGGGTTGGACAGCGAGAACACTGAAGCTTTCTTT.

In this sample, this clone turned up once. The V call is TRBV10-3, the J call TRBJ2-4; tentatively, D is TRBD2 (6 bases). Germline assignment: CDR1 ENHRY and CDR2 SYGVKD. The CDR3 has 17 residues. Trimming cost V 0 bases and J 1 base, with 13 bases left between them. This CDR3 is CAISESSAGNAKNIQYF. DNA for the CDR3: TGTGCCATCAGTGAGTCTTCGGCGGGGAACGCCAAAAACATTCAGTACTTC.

V is TRBV6-5 and J is TRBJ1-4; D may be TRBD1 (5 bases). V lost 0 bases, J lost 7 bases, and 15 bases lay in between. The CDR3 is 16 amino acids. Germline CDR1 MNHEY, CDR2 SVGAGI. The CDR3 spells CASSYSTGGGGEKLFF. The CDR3 DNA reads as TGTGCCAGCAGTTACTCGACTGGGGGGGGTGGTGAAAAACTGTTTTTT.

The chain joins TRBV7-9 to TRBJ1-6; TRBD1 is a possible D gene (6 bases). There are 14 residues in the CDR3. Germline V gene data show CDR1 as SEHNR and CDR2 as FQNEAQ (reference sequence). V lost 4 bases to trimming and J lost 3 bases, with 7 bases between them. The CDR3 DNA sequence: TGTGCCAGCAGCTCACAGGGCTATAATTCACCCCTCCACTTT. Translated, it gives CASSSQGYNSPLHF.

The gene calls are TRBV3-1 (or the pseudogene TRBV3-2) and TRBJ2-7; D perhaps matches TRBD2 (6 bases). Germline values: CDR1 LGHDT, CDR2 YNNKEL (reference sequence). This CDR3 contains 12 residues. Trimming took off 2 bases at V and 7 bases at J, with 9 bases between the two ends. The CDR3 region is CASSQPGGEQYF. The CDR3 DNA is TGTGCCAGCAGCCAACCCGGGGGAGAGCAGTACTTC.

The genes are TRBV28 and TRBJ2-7; D is uncertain. The CDR3 loop spans 12 amino acids. Trimming shortened V by 5 bases and J by 2 bases, and 7 bases separated the two germline ends. Germline V gene lookup returns CDR1 MDHEN and CDR2 SYDVKM. This CDR3 is CASSLYPYEQYF. As DNA, the CDR3 is TGTGCCAGCAGTCTCTACCCCTACGAGCAGTACTTC.

The genes are TRBV6-5 and TRBJ2-7, with a weak D call TRBD2 (6 bases). Germline CDR1 MNHEY, CDR2 SVGAGI. Trimming stripped 5 bases from V and 6 bases from J, with 14 bases between. The CDR3 contains 13 residues. Here the CDR3 reads CASSRGALGEQYF. CDR3 nucleotide sequence: TGTGCCAGCAGTCGCGGGGCGCTGGGCGAGCAGTACTTC.

The V gene is TRBV4-1, the J gene TRBJ2-7; 14 positions agree with TRBD2. The CDR3 is 16 amino acids. The germline gives CDR1 MGHRA, CDR2 YSYEKL. With V trimmed by 6 bases and J by 7 bases, 11 bases remained unmatched. CDR3 sequence (DNA): TGCGCCAGCAGTAGTACAGGGACTAGCGGGAGTGGTGAGCAGTACTTC. Translated: CASSSTGTSGSGEQYF.

This chain links TRBV10-3 with TRBJ2-3; maybe TRBD1 (6 bases). The V gene's germline CDR1 is ENHRY and CDR2 SYGVKD. The CDR3 runs to 15 residues. V lost 2 bases to trimming and J lost 4 bases, with 13 bases between them. The CDR3 DNA reads as TGTGCCATCAGTGAGGGGGCAGGGGCACCAGATACGCAGTATTTT. This codes for CAISEGAGAPDTQYF.

The chain uses TRBV6-5 and TRBJ1-5, with 9 bases identical to TRBD1. Germline V gene lookup returns CDR1 MNHEY and CDR2 SVGAGI. Trimming took 6 bases from V and 9 from J; bases not matched to a gene: 12. The CDR3 is 15 amino acids. The CDR3 region has the DNA TGTGCCAGCAGCGCCGGGACAGGGAAAGCGCTGCCCCAGCATTTT. The encoded protein is CASSAGTGKALPQHF.

The chain joins TRBV5-4 to TRBJ1-6, with 8 positions matching TRBD1. This CDR3 contains 20 residues. V lost 4 bases, J lost 6 bases, and 21 bases stayed unmatched. Germline CDR1 reads SGHNT; CDR2 reads YYREEE (reference sequence). The CDR3 bases are TGTGCCAGCAGCCCCACCCTACGGGACAGGCAATTTATTCCTAATTCACCCCTCCACTTT. Translating gives CASSPTLRDRQFIPNSPLHF.

This chain connects TRBV5-6 to TRBJ1-1, with D possibly being TRBD1 (5 bases). Trimming stripped 4 bases from V and 5 bases from J, with 12 bases between. The CDR3 runs to 13 residues. Germline assignment: CDR1 SGHDT and CDR2 YYEEEE. The chain's CDR3 is CASSRQGGTEAFF. DNA for the CDR3: TGTGCCAGCAGCCGTCAGGGAGGTACTGAAGCTTTCTTT.

This clone appeared a few times. The gene calls are TRBV4-1 and TRBJ1-3; 11 bases match TRBD1. Germline lookup yields CDR1 MGHRA and CDR2 YSYEKL. The CDR3 has 20 amino acids. Trimming removed 5 bases from V and 1 base from J; junction bases left unmatched: 16. This chain's CDR3 is CASSYSGTGGASDSGNTIYF. The CDR3, as DNA: TGCGCCAGCAGCTACTCCGGGACAGGGGGTGCGTCGGATTCTGGAAACACCATATATTTT.

This clone came up once. The chain uses TRBV13 and TRBJ2-3; TRBD2 agrees at 12 bases. The CDR3 is 17 residues long. Germline V CDR1 and CDR2: PRHDT, FYEKMQ (reference sequence). With V trimmed by 2 bases and J by 6 bases, 9 bases remained unmatched. The CDR3 loop is CASSLRTSGAPRDTQYF. CDR3 nucleotides: TGTGCCAGCAGCTTAAGGACTAGCGGGGCCCCGAGGGATACGCAGTATTTT.

In nucleotides, the CDR3 is TGTGCCAGCTCACCGGCGGGGGCTATCGAAGAGACCCAGTACTTC. Protein sequence: CASSPAGAIEETQYF. V usage is TRBV18 and J usage is TRBJ2-5; TRBD2 is a possible D gene (7 bases). The CDR3 totals 15 residues. Germline V CDR1 and CDR2: KGHSH, LQKENI. Trimming left V 3 bases short and J 3 bases short, with 14 bases between.

This clone appeared a single time. This chain joins TRBV19 and TRBJ1-1; 8 positions match TRBD1. V shed 4 bases, J shed 4 bases, and the junction held 5 bases outside the gene matches. Germline V gene lookup returns CDR1 LNHDA and CDR2 SQIVND (reference sequence). The CDR3 is made up of 14 amino acids. CDR3 loop: CASSTQGAGTEAFF. CDR3 sequence (DNA): TGTGCCAGTAGTACGCAGGGGGCAGGCACTGAAGCTTTCTTT.

The rearrangement links TRBV5-1 to TRBJ2-2; 9 bases fit TRBD1. CDR1 and CDR2 from the germline V gene are SGHRS and YFSETQ. V lost 5 bases, J lost 7 bases, and 6 bases stayed unmatched. The CDR3 is 14 residues long. CDR3 sequence (DNA): TGCGCCAGCAGTCTACAGGGGGCAGGCGGGGAGCTGTTTTTT. This gives the protein CASSLQGAGGELFF.

V gene TRBV18 combines with J gene TRBJ2-6, with 8 bases identical to TRBD1. V was pared by 3 bases and J by 4 bases, with 8 bases of the junction left unmatched. The CDR3 runs 17 residues. CDR1 and CDR2 (germline): KGHSH, LQKENI. The CDR3 loop reads CASSPGTGRRGANVLTF. In DNA form, the CDR3 reads TGTGCCAGCTCACCGGGGACAGGTCGGCGCGGGGCCAACGTCCTGACTTTC.

This clone was counted only a few times. The V and J genes are TRBV5-5 and TRBJ1-5; TRBD1 aligns across 11 bases. Looked up from germline, CDR1 is SGHKS and CDR2 is YYEKEE (reference sequence). The CDR3 covers 16 residues. The ends lost 4 bases at V and 7 bases at J; junction bases unmatched: 10. The CDR3 sequence: CASSPGPGQGEQPQHF. The DNA for the CDR3 is TGTGCCAGCAGCCCGGGCCCGGGACAGGGGGAACAGCCCCAGCATTTT.

The chain couples TRBV6-1 to TRBJ1-5; weak D call: TRBD1 (5 bases). The germline V and J ends were trimmed by 4 bases and 2 bases, with 15 bases remaining between them. From germline, CDR1 is MNHNS and CDR2 SASEGT. The CDR3 is made up of 16 amino acids. The DNA for the CDR3 is TGTGCCAGCAGTGCCTCCACGGGGGTTGGCAATCAGCCCCAGCATTTT. Translating gives CASSASTGVGNQPQHF.

This clone was picked up one time. The chain recombines TRBV6-1 with TRBJ2-5; D may be TRBD1 (6 bases). The CDR3 sequence is 15 residues long. Trimming removed 1 base at V and 5 bases at J, with 14 bases between. Per the germline V gene, CDR1 is MNHNS and CDR2 is SASEGT. CDR3 nucleotide sequence: TGTGCCAGCAGTGAAGAATTTAGGGGGACGGAGACCCAGTACTTC. It codes for CASSEEFRGTETQYF.

The sample holds a few counts of this clone. This rearrangement joins TRBV28 to TRBJ2-1; D gene unclear. The germline gives CDR1 MDHEN, CDR2 SYDVKM. The CDR3 runs 14 residues. Trimming stripped 7 bases from V and 11 bases from J, with 21 bases between. The DNA for the CDR3 is TGTGCCAGCACCCTTCTCCAAGCGTCTGGAAAGCAGTTCTTC. It specifies CASTLLQASGKQFF. Full variable domain (missing parts from reference TRBV28 and TRBJ2-1): DVKVTQSSRYLVKRTGEKVFLECVQDMDHENMFWYRQDPGLGLRLIYFSYDVKMKEKGDIPEGYSVSREKKERFSLILESASTNQTSMYLCASTLLQASGKQFFGPGTRLTVL.

The V call is TRBV28, the J call TRBJ1-2, with 12 positions matching TRBD1. The CDR3 consists of 17 residues. V was clipped by 4 bases and J by 5 bases; unmatched bases: 11. Germline V gene lookup returns CDR1 MDHEN and CDR2 SYDVKM. In DNA, the CDR3 is TGTGCCAGCAGTTCAAACTCCGGGACAGGGGGCGGGTATGGCTACACCTTC. Translated: CASSSNSGTGGGYGYTF.

V and J are TRBV5-1 and TRBJ1-2; 8 bases agree with TRBD1. The CDR3 runs 14 residues. Per germline, CDR1 SGHRS and CDR2 YFSETQ. V shed 2 bases, J shed 6 bases, and the junction held 6 bases outside the gene matches. CDR3: CASSFTGGGDGYTF. The DNA of the CDR3 is TGCGCCAGCAGCTTCACAGGGGGAGGCGATGGCTACACCTTC.

This chain joins TRBV27 and TRBJ1-2, with D possibly being TRBD1 (6 bases). Trimming took 4 bases from V and 4 from J, leaving 13 bases between them. From germline, CDR1 is MNHEY and CDR2 SMNVEV (reference sequence). The CDR3 runs to 14 residues. CDR3 residues: CASSSGGRIYGYTF. The CDR3 bases are TGTGCCAGCAGTTCGGGGGGGCGAATCTATGGCTACACCTTC.